The clone carrying this TCR beta chain showed up just a few times. The antigen is unknown. PBMCs were isolated from an approximately 10 ml sample of fresh peripheral blood. This sample is drawn from a study of Graves' ophthalmopathy and Graves' hyperthyroidism. The germline V gene has CDR1 DFQATT and CDR2 SNEGSKA (reference sequence). The V gene lost 6 bases and the J gene lost 3 bases, with 12 bases spanning the gap. The CDR3 consists of 13 residues. For repertoire sequencing, the TCR beta CDR3 regions were amplified from RNA transcripts. After a first-round RT-PCR with HTBI primers, a second-round multiplex PCR was run. TCRdb used MiXCR to reprocess the multiplex PCR reads, holding one entry per CDR3 protein. The table includes about 370,000 distinct CDR3 sequences, about a sixth detected once. The study's findings and limits: With about 71% sensitivity and over 72% specificity, the model predicted ophthalmopathy progression. Thyroid clonotypes that were expanded above 0.001 frequency mostly also appeared in blood.

The chain employs TRBV20-1 and TRBJ1-3; TRBD1 is a possible D gene (6 bases). This receptor was taken from an adult woman with stable Graves' hyperthyroidism. Sequencing was performed on peripheral blood. In DNA, the CDR3 is TGCAGTGCGACCAGGGGAAATGGAAACACCATATATTTT. Its translation: CSATRGNGNTIYF.